The 14 T cell receptor beta chains given below trace back to one sample, sequenced in a study of identical twins. TCRdb redid the calling of the 5' RACE reads with MiXCR, one entry per CDR3 protein. Among about 430,000 distinct CDR3 sequences, roughly 18% were seen once, and the ten largest hold around 10%. Sample: naive T cells sorted from blood. Source of these receptors: a man between 45 and 60 years old in good health.

This clonotype was observed many times. The chain uses TRBV3-1 and TRBJ2-2; no clear D. The germline gives CDR1 LGHDT, CDR2 YNNKEL (reference sequence). This CDR3 region has 15 residues. Trimming left V 1 base short and J 7 bases short, with 13 bases between. The CDR3 region is CASSQALDPSGELFF. The CDR3 DNA follows: TGTGCCAGCAGCCAAGCGCTTGACCCTAGCGGGGAGCTGTTTTTT.

This clonotype was counted many times. The chain recombines TRBV10-3 with TRBJ1-1, with D unclear. Between the trimmed V and J ends, which lost 4 bases and 0 bases, there was a span of 12 bases. This CDR3 has 15 residues. Germline CDR1 reads ENHRY; CDR2 reads SYGVKD. The CDR3 loop reads CAISASGGMNTEAFF. For the CDR3, the DNA is TGTGCCATCAGTGCGAGTGGAGGGATGAACACTGAAGCTTTCTTT.

This clonotype was seen more than once but under ten times. Here the CDR3 DNA reads TGCAGTGCTAGAGATGGGACAGGGGCGGCGGAGACCCAGTACTTC. Translating it yields CSARDGTGAAETQYF. The rearrangement uses TRBV20-1 and TRBJ2-5, with 10 bases identical to TRBD1. CDR1 DFQATT and CDR2 SNEGSKA come from the germline V gene (reference sequence). V trimming: 0 bases; J trimming: 5 bases; junction bases outside the gene matches: 6. The CDR3 has 15 residues.

The J gene is TRBJ2-1, the V gene TRBV3-1, with TRBD2 matching over 9 bases. The CDR3 is 17 amino acids. J lost 7 bases, V lost 3 bases, and 13 bases had no gene match. Germline V CDR1 and CDR2: LGHDT, YNNKEL (reference sequence). The DNA for the CDR3 is TGTGCCAGCAGCCAGGGTAGCGGGGGTCTTAGACGAAATGAGCAGTTCTTC. This encodes CASSQGSGGLRRNEQFF.

There are a few counts of this clonotype. This chain links TRBV28 with TRBJ2-1; possibly TRBD2 for D (5 bases). Germline V CDR1 and CDR2: MDHEN, SYDVKM. The ends were cut back, 5 bases at V and 1 base at J, with 15 bases in the middle. The CDR3 loop spans 16 amino acids. CDR3 coding DNA: TGTGCCAGCAGTAAAACACTAGGAATTTCCTACAATGAGCAGTTCTTC. Translation: CASSKTLGISYNEQFF.

The chain joins TRBV20-1 to TRBJ2-7; no clear D gene. The V gene's germline CDR1 is DFQATT and CDR2 SNEGSKA (reference sequence). The CDR3 spans 13 residues. Trimming stripped 0 bases from V and 2 bases from J, with 8 bases between. Here the CDR3 DNA reads TGCAGTGCTAGAGATCCATGGGCCTACGAGCAGTACTTC. This codes for CSARDPWAYEQYF.

V usage is TRBV20-1 and J usage is TRBJ2-3, with TRBD2 as a possible D gene (6 bases). The CDR3 extends over 15 amino acids. Trimming removed 6 bases at V and 0 bases at J, with 16 bases between. From germline, CDR1 is DFQATT and CDR2 SNEGSKA (reference sequence). CDR3 loop: CSAPLSGSSTDTQYF. The CDR3, as DNA: TGCAGTGCACCTCTTAGCGGAAGTAGCACAGATACGCAGTATTTT.

This clonotype was seen repeatedly, ten times or more. The rearrangement uses TRBV5-1 and TRBJ1-5; D is unresolved. The CDR3 runs 14 residues. The germline gives CDR1 SGHRS, CDR2 YFSETQ. V was clipped by 0 bases and J by 7 bases, with 11 bases between them. The CDR3 region is CASSLVAGRQPQHF. CDR3 DNA sequence: TGCGCCAGCAGCTTGGTAGCCGGGAGACAGCCCCAGCATTTT.

This clonotype was counted at least ten times. The chain is built from TRBV4-3 and TRBJ1-2, with TRBD1 identical over 10 bases. The CDR3 has 18 amino acids. V was clipped by 0 bases and J by 1 base; unmatched bases: 8. CDR1 and CDR2 (germline): LGHNA, YSLEER. The CDR3 here is CASSQEAAGTGVNYGYTF. The CDR3 DNA reads as TGCGCCAGCAGCCAAGAAGCCGCCGGGACAGGGGTTAACTATGGCTACACCTTC.

This clonotype has only one observation. V and J are TRBV29-1 and TRBJ2-1; D is unclear. Per germline, CDR1 SQVTM and CDR2 ANQGSEA. Between the trimmed V and J ends, which lost 5 bases and 8 bases, there was a span of 16 bases. This CDR3 comprises 13 residues. The CDR3 sequence is CSVSMGPEHEQFF. DNA for the CDR3: TGCAGCGTTTCTATGGGCCCCGAGCATGAGCAGTTCTTC.

This clonotype has a handful of counts. A read error is the likely source, as a far larger clone sits one nucleotide away. The chain joins TRBV7-2 to TRBJ2-7, with no clear D. The V and J ends lost 5 bases and 2 bases respectively, with 4 bases between them. This CDR3 comprises 11 residues. Germline-derived CDR1 and CDR2 are SGHTA and FQGNSA. CDR3 DNA sequence: TGTGCCAGCAGCGTTGCCTACGAGCAGTACTTC. Translation: CASSVAYEQYF. The full variable domain, completed using reference TRBV7-2 and TRBJ2-7, is GAGVSQSPSNKVTEKGKDVELRCDPISGHTALYWYRQSLGQGLEFLIYFQGNSAPDKSGLPSDRFSAERTGGSVSTLTIQRTQQEDSAVYLCASSVAYEQYFGPGTRLTVT.

This clonotype appeared a few times. The V gene is TRBV6-5, the J gene TRBJ2-7; D gene ambiguous. This CDR3 spans 13 amino acids. Germline CDR1 is MNHEY and CDR2 is SVGAGI. Trimming removed 2 bases at V and 2 bases at J, with 7 bases between. The DNA of the CDR3 is TGTGCCAGCAGTTACAGCCTTACCTACGAGCAGTACTTC. Its translation is CASSYSLTYEQYF.

This clonotype has ten or more counts. This chain joins TRBV5-1 and TRBJ2-7, with D possibly being TRBD1 or TRBD2 (6 bases each). Germline assignment: CDR1 SGHRS and CDR2 YFSETQ. The V gene lost 2 bases and the J gene lost 2 bases, with 14 bases spanning the gap. The CDR3 totals 15 residues. CDR3 loop: CASSFEPGATYEQYF. Written as DNA, the CDR3 is TGCGCCAGCAGCTTTGAACCGGGGGCGACCTACGAGCAGTACTTC.

The rearrangement links TRBV5-1 to TRBJ2-7; 12 positions agree with TRBD2. The CDR3 length is 17 residues. Losses at the gene ends were 3 bases for V and 0 bases for J; bases not matched to a gene: 7. Germline CDR1 is SGHRS and CDR2 is YFSETQ. CDR3 nucleotide sequence: TGCGCCAGCAGCTGGGGACGACTAGCGGGAGTCTCCTACGAGCAGTACTTC. Its protein product is CASSWGRLAGVSYEQYF.